This T cell receptor (beta chain) came from a study of blood T cell repertoires in COVID-19. The study drew participants aged roughly 18 to 95 years from roughly 25 US areas. Profiling relied on immunoSEQ multiplex PCR, and the TCRdb table lists in-frame clones only, not all of them. The profile shows about 270,000 clones, just under 90% of them singletons. This clone was seen a single time. The V gene lost 4 bases and the J gene lost 2 bases, with 9 bases spanning the gap. The V gene's germline CDR1 is LGHDT and CDR2 YNNKEL (reference sequence). This CDR3 has 14 amino acids. Sequenced material: PBMCs or T cells enriched from blood (not recorded which). The chain combines TRBV3-1 (or the pseudogene TRBV3-2) with TRBJ1-5; tentatively, D is TRBD1 (5 bases). The sequence derives from a woman aged 30 to 39 with acute COVID-19. The CDR3 DNA sequence: TGTGCCAGCAGCCCCCGGGGGGGCAATCAGCCCCAGCATTTT. It encodes CASSPRGGNQPQHF.